The 10 T cell receptor beta chains presented below share a single source sample, sequenced in a study of STAT5B mutations in CD4+ large granular lymphocyte leukemia. Here immunoSEQ multiplex PCR was the method, and the copy in TCRdb shows in-frame clones only, minus some. The table lists 22,000 or so clones, roughly 79% of them singletons. Specimen: CD4+ T cells from blood buffy coats. The receptors here all came from a human donor in good health.

The chain has TRBV6-6 and TRBJ2-7; 7 positions match TRBD1. Germline loops: CDR1 MNHNY, CDR2 SVGAGI (reference sequence). With 5 bases clipped from V and 3 bases from J, the junction kept 7 bases outside the gene matches. This CDR3 is 14 amino acids long. The CDR3 protein is CASSKGADLYEQYF. The CDR3 DNA reads as TGTGCCAGCAGTAAGGGGGCAGATCTCTACGAGCAGTACTTC.

This chain connects TRBV6-5 to TRBJ1-5, with a weak D call TRBD1 (5 bases). Germline V gives CDR1 MNHEY, CDR2 SVGAGI. Trimming pared 1 base from V and 9 bases from J, leaving 16 bases between. The CDR3 sequence is 15 residues long. CDR3: CASSYLPPTVGPQHF. DNA for the CDR3: TGTGCCAGCAGTTACTTGCCCCCGACAGTGGGGCCCCAGCATTTT.

This clone was seen just once. The chain employs TRBV7-2 and TRBJ2-4; D is possibly TRBD2 (6 bases). CDR3 length: 15 amino acids. The germline V and J ends were trimmed by 3 bases and 0 bases, with 9 bases remaining between them. Germline lookup yields CDR1 SGHTA and CDR2 FQGNSA. CDR3 residues: CASSFGGVAKNIQYF. CDR3 in DNA: TGTGCCAGCAGCTTCGGCGGGGTAGCCAAAAACATTCAGTACTTC. Combining the CDR3 with reference TRBV7-2 and TRBJ2-4 gives the whole variable domain GAGVSQSPSNKVTEKGKDVELRCDPISGHTALYWYRQSLGQGLEFLIYFQGNSAPDKSGLPSDRFSAERTGGSVSTLTIQRTQQEDSAVYLCASSFGGVAKNIQYFGAGTRLSVL.

V usage is TRBV10-3 and J usage is TRBJ2-7, with TRBD1 identical over 8 bases. Trimming removed 6 bases from V and 7 bases from J; junction bases left unmatched: 8. The germline gives CDR1 ENHRY, CDR2 SYGVKD. This CDR3 is built from 13 residues. This CDR3 is CAIRTGGTGEQYF. The CDR3 DNA is TGTGCCATCAGAACAGGGGGAACAGGGGAGCAGTACTTC.

The J gene is TRBJ2-1, the V gene TRBV18; D is unclear. Germline CDR1 and CDR2: KGHSH and LQKENI. V shed 0 bases and J shed 4 bases, with 7 bases lying between them. The CDR3 has 14 residues. CDR3 in DNA: TGTGCCAGCTCACCACCGGCCAAGTACAATGAGCAGTTCTTC. It is translated as CASSPPAKYNEQFF.

The V call is TRBV4-2, the J call TRBJ2-7, with 12 bases aligning to TRBD2. This CDR3 region has 14 residues. The germline gives CDR1 LGHNA, CDR2 YNFKEQ. The V gene end was trimmed by 4 bases and the J gene end by 5 bases; junction bases not matched to a gene: 3. The CDR3 loop reads CASSRTSGKDEQYF. The CDR3 DNA sequence: TGTGCCAGCAGCCGGACTAGCGGGAAAGACGAGCAGTACTTC.

The chain links TRBV7-9 to TRBJ2-5, with D unclear. Matching the DNA end better, TRBJ2-7 makes the J call doubtful. The germline V gene has CDR1 SEHNR and CDR2 FQNEAQ (reference sequence). The CDR3 has 14 amino acids. The CDR3 spells CASSFDGESYEQYF. As DNA, the CDR3 is TGTGCCAGCAGCTTCGATGGTGAATCCTACGAGCAGTACTTC.

The rearrangement links TRBV6-5 to TRBJ1-3; tentatively, D is TRBD1 (5 bases). Per the germline V gene, CDR1 is MNHEY and CDR2 is SVGAGI. V dropped 6 bases and J dropped 0 bases, with 12 bases sitting between them. This CDR3 is 15 amino acids long. CDR3 protein: CASRPGRISGNTIYF. The CDR3 DNA reads TGTGCCAGCAGGCCGGGACGGATCTCTGGAAACACCATATATTTT.

This clone has just a few counts. The rearrangement links TRBV7-9 to TRBJ1-1, with D unclear. Trimming took 0 bases from V and 0 from J, leaving 5 bases between them. CDR3 length: 14 amino acids. CDR1 is SEHNR and CDR2 is FQNEAQ in the germline V gene (reference sequence). The CDR3 is CASSLAGMNTEAFF. The CDR3 nucleotides are TGTGCCAGCAGCTTAGCCGGGATGAACACTGAAGCTTTCTTT.

CDR3 loop: CASSAEGGGGNIQYF. The CDR3 DNA sequence: TGTGCCAGCAGCGCCGAAGGGGGCGGCGGAAACATTCAGTACTTC. The chain combines TRBV9 with TRBJ2-4; TRBD1 matches 7 bases. CDR3 size: 15 residues. J was trimmed by 6 bases and V by 3 bases; bases with no gene match: 9. CDR1 is SGDLS and CDR2 is YYNGEE in the germline V gene.